The 20 T cell receptor beta chains given below trace back to one sample, sequenced in a study of shared clonotypes between healthy human individuals. Sequencing used immunoSEQ multiplex PCR; TCRdb keeps in-frame clones, though not all of them. Of around 1,100,000 clones detected, approximately 75% appear once; the ten largest clones hold roughly 0.9%. The sequenced material came from memory CD4+ T cells from PBMCs. Subset of the sample: CD45RA-negative fraction. The receptors were gathered from a man aged 18 to 29 in good health. Some clones in this sample may be carry-over from other donors' samples.

V is TRBV18 and J is TRBJ1-5, with D possibly matching TRBD1 (5 bases). The CDR3 is made up of 14 amino acids. Trimming left V 5 bases short and J 5 bases short, with 13 bases between. Germline-derived CDR1 and CDR2 are KGHSH and LQKENI. The CDR3 DNA reads as TGTGCCAGCTCAGGGGGGGGAATGGATCAGCCCCAGCATTTT. It encodes CASSGGGMDQPQHF.

The sample holds one count of this clone. This rearrangement joins TRBV18 to TRBJ1-4; unclear D gene. Looked up from germline, CDR1 is KGHSH and CDR2 is LQKENI. The CDR3 is 14 residues long. V gave up 6 bases and J gave up 7 bases, with 15 bases separating them. CDR3 DNA sequence: TGTGCCAGCTCGCAACAACGGTGGAGTGAAAAACTGTTTTTT. Amino acid sequence: CASSQQRWSEKLFF.

The chain links TRBV5-1 to TRBJ2-7; D is perhaps TRBD1 or TRBD2 (5 bases each). This CDR3 has 15 amino acids. V lost 3 bases, J lost 4 bases, and 17 bases lay in between. CDR1 and CDR2 from the germline V gene are SGHRS and YFSETQ. CDR3 sequence reads: CASSYNRDPTYEQYF. Here the CDR3 DNA reads TGCGCCAGCAGCTACAACCGGGACCCTACTTACGAGCAGTACTTC.

The rearrangement joins TRBV11-2 to TRBJ2-6; D gene unclear. The V gene's germline CDR1 is SGHAT and CDR2 FQNNGV. Trimming took off 6 bases at V and 0 bases at J, with 6 bases between the two ends. CDR3 length: 14 residues. The CDR3 loop reads CASRSNSGANVLTF. DNA for the CDR3: TGTGCCAGCAGATCGAACTCTGGGGCCAACGTCCTGACTTTC.

The chain has TRBV4-1 and TRBJ2-1; D not resolved. The CDR3 covers 15 residues. Germline values: CDR1 MGHRA, CDR2 YSYEKL. Trimming stripped 0 bases from V and 2 bases from J, with 8 bases between. CDR3 residues: CASSQDGRAYNEQFF. The CDR3, as DNA: TGCGCCAGCAGCCAAGACGGACGGGCCTACAATGAGCAGTTCTTC.

This clone appeared once. This chain links TRBV5-6 with TRBJ2-1, with TRBD1 matching 7 bases. This CDR3 contains 14 residues. The V gene end was trimmed by 2 bases and the J gene end by 2 bases; junction bases not matched to a gene: 1. In germline, CDR1 is SGHDT, CDR2 YYEEEE. The CDR3 spells CASSFGTAYNEQFF. The CDR3 DNA is TGTGCCAGCAGCTTCGGGACAGCCTACAATGAGCAGTTCTTC.

The V call is TRBV7-3, the J call TRBJ1-2, with 9 bases identical to TRBD1. Germline V CDR1 and CDR2: SGHTA, FQGTGA. Germline trimming cut 3 bases from V and 8 bases from J; bases unmatched to any gene: 4. This CDR3 is built from 13 residues. The CDR3 coding sequence is TGTGCCAGCAGCTTGCGACAGGGGGAAGGCTACACCTTC. Its translation is CASSLRQGEGYTF.

This clone was recorded at least ten times. The chain is built from TRBV7-6 and TRBJ2-7; TRBD2 agrees at 7 bases. The CDR3 consists of 14 residues. Germline V gene lookup returns CDR1 SGHVS and CDR2 FNYEAQ. The junction had 6 bases not matched to a gene; V was cut back by 2 bases and J by 5 bases. DNA for the CDR3: TGTGCCAGCAGCTTACGGGGAGGGCGGGACGAGCAGTACTTC. Protein sequence: CASSLRGGRDEQYF. Variable domain in full (rest from reference TRBV7-6 and TRBJ2-7): GAGVSQSPRYKVTKRGQDVALRCDPISGHVSLYWYRQALGQGPEFLTYFNYEAQQDKSGLPNDRFSAERPEGSISTLTIQRTEQRDSAMYRCASSLRGGRDEQYFGPGTRLTVT.

The chain links TRBV7-2 to TRBJ1-1; unclear D gene. This CDR3 is 14 amino acids long. CDR1 is SGHTA and CDR2 is FQGNSA in the germline V gene. Between the trimmed V and J ends, which lost 4 bases and 4 bases, there was a span of 13 bases. The CDR3 is CASSSTAPGTEAFF. The CDR3 nucleotides are TGTGCCAGCAGCTCGACCGCCCCGGGCACTGAAGCTTTCTTT. Drawing the rest from reference TRBV7-2 and TRBJ1-1, the complete variable domain is GAGVSQSPSNKVTEKGKDVELRCDPISGHTALYWYRQSLGQGLEFLIYFQGNSAPDKSGLPSDRFSAERTGGSVSTLTIQRTQQEDSAVYLCASSSTAPGTEAFFGQGTRLTVV.

This CDR3 is CASSLGGVGESYEQYF. CDR3 DNA: TGTGCCAGCAGCTTAGGTGGTGTGGGGGAAAGCTACGAGCAGTACTTC. The V and J genes are TRBV7-9 and TRBJ2-7, with D perhaps given as TRBD1 or TRBD2 (5 bases each). This CDR3 contains 16 residues. Trimming took off 1 base at V and 3 bases at J, with 16 bases between the two ends. The germline V gene encodes CDR1 SEHNR and CDR2 FQNEAQ (reference sequence).

This clone appeared a few times. No DNA is shown, since the ends of the CDR3 on it are uncertain; the CDR3 is the one TCRdb lists. The chain uses TRBV21-1 and TRBJ1-5. TRBV21-1 is labeled a pseudogene. The CDR3 adds up to 19 amino acids, both ends counted. The CDR3 sequence is CASSKAVGRGSICNQPQHF.

The J gene is TRBJ2-7, the V gene TRBV29-1; D perhaps matches TRBD2 (5 bases). Germline CDR1 is SQVTM and CDR2 is ANQGSEA. This CDR3 contains 12 residues. With 1 base removed from V and 6 bases from J, the gap between germline ends came to 10 bases. CDR3 amino acids: CSVEAGMREQYF. CDR3 bases: TGCAGCGTTGAAGCGGGAATGCGCGAGCAGTACTTC.

This clone was picked up one time. The chain is built from TRBV5-4 and TRBJ2-7, with D hard to call. Per the germline V gene, CDR1 is SGHNT and CDR2 is YYREEE (reference sequence). The CDR3 has 15 residues. The V and J ends lost 0 bases and 0 bases respectively, with 10 bases between them. The CDR3 DNA reads as TGTGCCAGCAGCTTGGCGGCGGTTAGCTCCTACGAGCAGTACTTC. This translates into CASSLAAVSSYEQYF. The full variable domain, rest sourced from reference TRBV5-4 and TRBJ2-7, is ETGVTQSPTHLIKTRGQQVTLRCSSQSGHNTVSWYQQALGQGPQFIFQYYREEENGRGNFPPRFSGLQFPNYSSELNVNALELDDSALYLCASSLAAVSSYEQYFGPGTRLTVT.

The chain employs TRBV7-6 and TRBJ2-7; 8 nucleotides match TRBD1. The V and J ends lost 5 bases and 5 bases, in that order; junction bases with no gene match: 8. This CDR3 contains 14 residues. Germline V gene data show CDR1 as SGHVS and CDR2 as FNYEAQ. CDR3 sequence (DNA): TGTGCCAGCAGCCCACGGGTGGACAGGGACGAGCAGTACTTC. The encoded protein is CASSPRVDRDEQYF.

With respect to this clone: In the same sample, other DNA sequences code for this CDR3. The chain is built from TRBV30 and TRBJ1-3; D remains ambiguous. Per the germline V gene, CDR1 is GTSNPN and CDR2 is SVGIG (reference sequence). The CDR3 sequence is 14 residues long. V was trimmed by 2 bases and J by 0 bases, leaving 8 bases between them. CDR3 amino acids: CAWSTGFSGNTIYF. The CDR3 DNA follows: TGTGCCTGGAGTACGGGATTCTCTGGAAACACCATATATTTT.

On this clone: A read error is possible here, since a much larger clone lies one base away. Other DNA variants within this sample encode the same CDR3. The rearrangement links TRBV7-3 to TRBJ1-1, with D perhaps TRBD1 (6 bases). The CDR3 consists of 13 residues. V gave up 0 bases and J gave up 5 bases, with 7 bases separating them. Germline CDR1 reads SGHTA; CDR2 reads FQGTGA. The CDR3: CASSLTGGTEAFF. The CDR3 DNA follows: TGTGCCAGCAGCTTAACAGGGGGGACTGAAGCTTTCTTT.

Many counts were recorded for this clone. CDR3 region: CASSPGQGAPNYGYTF. CDR3 bases: TGTGCCAGTAGTCCGGGACAGGGGGCACCTAACTATGGCTACACCTTC. This chain links TRBV19 with TRBJ1-2; 12 bases map to TRBD1. This CDR3 has 16 amino acids. Germline-derived CDR1 and CDR2 are LNHDA and SQIVND (reference sequence). Trimming at V came to 5 bases and at J to 0 bases, leaving 4 bases not matched to a gene.

This chain connects TRBV11-2 to TRBJ1-2, with D tentatively TRBD1 (5 bases). In germline, CDR1 is SGHAT, CDR2 FQNNGV. V lost 0 bases to trimming and J lost 9 bases, with 14 bases between them. This CDR3 is 14 amino acids long. CDR3: CASSLDSWQGSYTF. The CDR3 DNA follows: TGTGCCAGCAGCTTAGATTCGTGGCAGGGAAGCTACACCTTC.

V gene TRBV4-1 combines with J gene TRBJ2-2, with D possibly matching TRBD2 (6 bases). V shed 0 bases and J shed 5 bases, with 13 bases lying between them. The germline gives CDR1 MGHRA, CDR2 YSYEKL. The CDR3 is 16 residues long. The DNA of the CDR3 is TGCGCCAGCAGCCAAGAGCGGGGTGGTTTGACCGGGGAGCTGTTTTTT. It specifies CASSQERGGLTGELFF.

This clone was seen more than once but under ten times. The CDR3 DNA reads TGTGCCTGGAACCCAGAGGTGAACACTGAAGCTTTCTTT. As protein: CAWNPEVNTEAFF. The chain couples TRBV30 to TRBJ1-1; D call uncertain. V lost 4 bases to trimming and J lost 0 bases, with 9 bases between them. Germline loops: CDR1 GTSNPN, CDR2 SVGIG (reference sequence). CDR3 length equals 13 residues.